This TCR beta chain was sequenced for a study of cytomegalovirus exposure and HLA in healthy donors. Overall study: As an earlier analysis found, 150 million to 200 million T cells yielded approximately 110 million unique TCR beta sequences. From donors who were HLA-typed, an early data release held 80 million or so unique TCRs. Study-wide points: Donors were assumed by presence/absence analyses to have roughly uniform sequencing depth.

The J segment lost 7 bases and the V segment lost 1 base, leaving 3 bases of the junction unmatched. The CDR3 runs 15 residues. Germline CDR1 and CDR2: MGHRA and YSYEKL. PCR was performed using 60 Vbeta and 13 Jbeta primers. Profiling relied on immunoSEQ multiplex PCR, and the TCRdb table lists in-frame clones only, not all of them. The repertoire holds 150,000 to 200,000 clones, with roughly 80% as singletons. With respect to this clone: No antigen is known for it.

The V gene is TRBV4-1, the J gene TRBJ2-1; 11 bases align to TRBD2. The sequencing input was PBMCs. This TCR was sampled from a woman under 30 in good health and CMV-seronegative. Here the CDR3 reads CASSQGLAGNNEQFF. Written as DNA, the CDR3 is TGCGCCAGCAGCCAAGGACTAGCGGGGAATAATGAGCAGTTCTTC.